This entry lists 17 T cell receptor beta chains sequenced from one sample in a study of blood T cells in healthy people across ages (dated by TCRdb to the mid-2010s). The method was 5' RACE. Sequencing was carried out with an Illumina HiSeq 2500. A second PCR of roughly 6 to 11 cycles was run with a J-beta primer mix and a sample-barcoded 5' primer. TCRdb reworked the public reads: Q25 trimming with fastp, MiXCR clone assembly, productive beta chains retained. CDR3 protein duplicates are merged, each entry listing the most common genes and DNA. The sample has hundreds of thousands of distinct CDR3 sequences on record, 45% to 50% of them singletons. The ten biggest clones cover roughly 30% of the sample. Sequencing was performed on blood. These receptors came from a woman aged 60-75 years in good health.

This rearrangement joins TRBV7-2 to TRBJ2-1; TRBD1 is a possible D gene (5 bases). Germline-derived CDR1 and CDR2 are SGHTA and FQGNSA. The CDR3 spans 17 residues. Between the trimmed V and J ends, which lost 5 bases and 7 bases, there was a span of 24 bases. The CDR3 DNA reads TGTGCCAGCAGCCCGGATCGAAGGGGTTCCCTCCGGAATGAGCAGTTCTTC. Protein sequence: CASSPDRRGSLRNEQFF.

This clonotype has at least ten counts. This chain joins TRBV7-9 and TRBJ2-3, with TRBD2 identical over 7 bases. This CDR3 comprises 15 residues. Germline values: CDR1 SEHNR, CDR2 FQNEAQ (reference sequence). Trimming cost V 4 bases and J 5 bases; bases outside gene matches: 9. The chain's CDR3 is CASSWRLAEGDTQYF. The DNA for the CDR3 is TGTGCCAGCAGCTGGCGACTAGCCGAGGGAGATACGCAGTATTTT.

The chain combines TRBV4-3 with TRBJ2-1; TRBD2 agrees at 7 bases. V gave up 0 bases and J gave up 9 bases; unmatched junction bases: 8. The CDR3 covers 15 residues. Germline V gives CDR1 LGHNA, CDR2 YSLEER. CDR3 nucleotide sequence: TGCGCCAGCAGCCAAGATTCTAGCGGCTTGGTTGAGCAGTTCTTC. Its protein is CASSQDSSGLVEQFF.

This sequence joins TRBV28 and TRBJ2-1, with 8 nucleotides matching TRBD1. Germline CDR1 MDHEN, CDR2 SYDVKM. This CDR3 has 15 residues. V dropped 6 bases and J dropped 2; count of bases not matched to a gene: 6. CDR3 bases: TGTGCCAGCAGCTCCCCGACAGGGGCCTACAATGAGCAGTTCTTC. It specifies CASSSPTGAYNEQFF.

The chain links TRBV14 to TRBJ2-4, with D perhaps given as TRBD1 or TRBD2 (5 bases each). Germline lookup yields CDR1 SGHDN and CDR2 FVKESK. V was cut by 3 bases and J by 10 bases, with 19 bases left in between. The CDR3 covers 15 residues. The CDR3 reads CASSQVSRDLNIQYF. The CDR3 region has the DNA TGTGCCAGCAGCCAGGTCTCAAGGGACCTGAATATTCAGTACTTC.

With respect to this clonotype: At one end, the junction sequence differs from germline, possibly due to a read error. The chain carries TRBV9 and TRBJ2-1; 10 positions agree with TRBD1. The CDR3 loop spans 15 amino acids. Germline CDR1 reads SGDLS; CDR2 reads YYNGEE. CDR3 sequence (DNA): TGTGCCAGCACCCCCGGGACAGGGGTCTACAATGAGCGGTTCTTC. Protein sequence: CASTPGTGVYNERFF. Using reference TRBV9 and TRBJ2-1 for the parts outside the CDR3, the full variable domain is DSGVTQTPKHLITATGQRVTLRCSPRSGDLSVYWYQQSLDQGLQFLIQYYNGEERAKGNILERFSAQQFPDLHSELNLSSLELGDSALYFCASTPGTGVYNERFFGPGTRLTVL.

V usage is TRBV12-3 or TRBV12-4 and J usage is TRBJ1-2, with unresolved D. CDR3 length: 13 residues. Trimming removed 6 bases from V and 4 bases from J, with 12 bases in between. CDR3 sequence reads: CASSPQSFYGYTF. The CDR3 bases are TGTGCCAGCAGCCCACAGAGCTTCTATGGCTACACCTTC.

This clonotype was detected only a few times. This chain joins TRBV30 and TRBJ2-5, with 14 bases matching TRBD2. V lost 7 bases, J lost 3 bases, and 7 bases stayed unmatched. Germline V gene lookup returns CDR1 GTSNPN and CDR2 SVGIG (reference sequence). CDR3 length equals 15 residues. This CDR3 reads CAFSTSGRAEETQYF. CDR3 nucleotide sequence: TGTGCCTTTTCGACTAGCGGGAGGGCCGAAGAGACCCAGTACTTC.

J is TRBJ2-7 and V is TRBV29-1; 12 bases fit TRBD2. V lost 4 bases to trimming and J lost 5 bases; unmatched junction nucleotides: 9. Germline-derived CDR1 and CDR2 are SQVTM and ANQGSEA. This CDR3 region has 15 residues. In DNA, the CDR3 is TGCAGCGTTGCGGCTAGCGGGAGGGCCGGAGACGAGCAGTACTTC. It translates to CSVAASGRAGDEQYF.

This sequence joins TRBV5-4 and TRBJ2-1; 13 bases map to TRBD2. Losses at the gene ends were 7 bases for V and 4 bases for J; bases not matched to a gene: 5. Germline values: CDR1 SGHNT, CDR2 YYREEE (reference sequence). The CDR3 has 15 amino acids. The CDR3 coding sequence is TGTGCCAGCCGACTAGCGGGAGGCAATTACAATGAGCAGTTCTTC. Translated: CASRLAGGNYNEQFF.

The CDR3 DNA reads TGTGCCAGCAGTTTTGCGGGCTGGGACTACGAGCAGTACTTC. Its translation is CASSFAGWDYEQYF. The V call is TRBV27, the J call TRBJ2-7; possibly TRBD2 for D (5 bases). The CDR3 sequence is 14 residues long. The germline gives CDR1 MNHEY, CDR2 SMNVEV (reference sequence). V lost 3 bases and J lost 3, with 12 bases in between.

V usage is TRBV18 and J usage is TRBJ2-4, with a tentative D call TRBD2 (5 bases). The J call may be incorrect, as the DNA end agrees better with TRBJ2-7. This CDR3 is 14 amino acids long. Germline CDR1 and CDR2: KGHSH and LQKENI. The CDR3 DNA follows: TGTGCCAGCTCACGGACCACGTCTAGCAACGAGCAGTACTTC. It translates to CASSRTTSSNEQYF.

This sequence joins TRBV30 and TRBJ1-2; D remains unclear. The ends were cut back, 4 bases at V and 4 bases at J, with 10 bases in the middle. Germline assignment: CDR1 GTSNPN and CDR2 SVGIG (reference sequence). The CDR3 totals 12 residues. CDR3 DNA sequence: TGTGCCTGGAATAGGGCGCCCTATGGCTACACCTTC. This translates into CAWNRAPYGYTF. Supplemented by reference TRBV30 and TRBJ1-2, the full variable domain reads SQTIHQWPATLVQPVGSPLSLECTVEGTSNPNLYWYRQAAGRGLQLLFYSVGIGQISSEVPQNLSASRPQDRQFILSSKKLLLSDSGFYLCAWNRAPYGYTFGSGTRLTVV.

This chain connects TRBV20-1 to TRBJ2-5; the D call may be TRBD1 or TRBD2 (5 bases each). The ends were cut back, 5 bases at V and 1 base at J, with 11 bases in the middle. Per germline, CDR1 DFQATT and CDR2 SNEGSKA (reference sequence). The CDR3 consists of 13 residues. This CDR3 is CSAATRGQETQYF. CDR3 coding DNA: TGCAGTGCTGCCACTAGGGGCCAAGAGACCCAGTACTTC.

This chain uses TRBV13 with TRBJ2-7, with 7 bases lining up with TRBD1. With V trimmed by 4 bases and J by 5 bases, 11 bases remained unmatched. The germline gives CDR1 PRHDT, CDR2 FYEKMQ (reference sequence). CDR3 size: 15 residues. For the CDR3, the DNA is TGTGCCAGCAGCTCCCGAGACAGGGACCGCGACGAGCAGTACTTC. Its translation: CASSSRDRDRDEQYF.

The chain has TRBV4-3 and TRBJ2-1; TRBD2 might be the D (6 bases). The CDR3 length is 17 residues. Trimming cost V 2 bases and J 6 bases, with 20 bases left between them. The germline CDR1 and CDR2 sequences are LGHNA and YSLEER. The CDR3: CASSQHLAVWGLNEQFF. In DNA form, the CDR3 reads TGCGCCAGCAGCCAACATTTAGCGGTCTGGGGTCTCAATGAGCAGTTCTTC.

The rearrangement uses TRBV5-1 and TRBJ1-1, with D possibly matching TRBD1 (6 bases). There are 16 residues in the CDR3. Trimming stripped 5 bases from V and 0 bases from J, with 17 bases between. Germline loops: CDR1 SGHRS, CDR2 YFSETQ. CDR3 nucleotides: TGCGCCAGCAGACGTGTTGGGGGCTTGGTGAACACTGAAGCTTTCTTT. Translated: CASRRVGGLVNTEAFF.